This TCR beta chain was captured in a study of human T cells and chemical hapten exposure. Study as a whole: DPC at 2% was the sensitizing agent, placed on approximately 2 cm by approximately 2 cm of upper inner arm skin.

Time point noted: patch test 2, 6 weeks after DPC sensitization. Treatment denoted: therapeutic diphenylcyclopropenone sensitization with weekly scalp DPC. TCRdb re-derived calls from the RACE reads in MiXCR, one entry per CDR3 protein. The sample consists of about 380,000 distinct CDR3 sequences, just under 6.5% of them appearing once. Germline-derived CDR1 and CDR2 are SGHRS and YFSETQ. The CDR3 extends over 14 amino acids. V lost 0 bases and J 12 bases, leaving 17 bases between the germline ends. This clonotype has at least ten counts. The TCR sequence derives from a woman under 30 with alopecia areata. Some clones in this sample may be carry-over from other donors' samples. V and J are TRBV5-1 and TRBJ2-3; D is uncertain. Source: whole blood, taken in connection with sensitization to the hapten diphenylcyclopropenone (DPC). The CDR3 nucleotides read TGCGCCAGCAGCTTGGCCGCGCGAGGATCTGGTCAGTATTTT. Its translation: CASSLAARGSGQYF.